This entry describes one T cell receptor beta chain. This sample is drawn from a study of blood T cell repertoires in COVID-19. Assay used: immunoSEQ multiplex PCR; TCRdb lists only in-frame clones, some missing. The sample has roughly 120,000 clones; over 75% are singletons. This receptor was taken from a human donor with active COVID-19. The donor label of this sample is uncertain. Sequencing was performed on peripheral blood.

The CDR3 sequence: CASSLTGSKDNEQFF. In nucleotides, the CDR3 is TGTGCCAGCAGCTTGACAGGGAGTAAGGACAATGAGCAGTTCTTC. The rearrangement uses TRBV2 and TRBJ2-1, with 7 bases lining up with TRBD1. Germline values: CDR1 SNHLY, CDR2 FYNNEI. The V segment lost 6 bases and the J segment 5 bases; nucleotides outside the gene matches: 10. The CDR3 totals 15 residues.